A selection of T cell receptor beta chains follows, all from one sample in a study of blood T cell repertoires in COVID-19. Data came from immunoSEQ multiplex PCR; TCRdb stores just in-frame clones and leaves some out. The table shows around 620,000 clones, with 90% occurring only once. The sequenced sample consisted of peripheral blood. The receptors derive from a woman under 30 with acute or convalescent COVID-19. Each CDR3 is given with its conserved first and last residue. D genes are given only for firm matches. Part of the rows lack a size; the others show once, few, many or a class for expanded clones.

length,size,V,D,J,CDR3,DNA
10,-,TRBV12-3/TRBV12-4,-,TRBJ2-5,CASATETQYF,TGTGCCAGCGCCACTGAGACCCAGTACTTC
16,-,TRBV5-5,-,TRBJ2-2,CASSLEPGINTGELFF,TGTGCCAGCAGCTTGGAGCCAGGGATAAACACCGGGGAGCTGTTTTTT
18,-,TRBV14,TRBD1,TRBJ2-1,CASSSLTRTGDFRYEQFF,TGTGCCAGCAGCTCTCTTACCCGGACAGGGGATTTTAGGTATGAGCAGTTCTTC
13,-,TRBV9,-,TRBJ1-1,CASRYGENTEAFF,TGTGCCAGCAGGTACGGGGAAAACACTGAAGCTTTCTTT
18,-,TRBV20-1,-,TRBJ1-1,CSASAQGIFTSGRTEAFF,TGCAGTGCTAGTGCCCAGGGGATTTTCACTTCCGGAAGGACTGAAGCTTTCTTT
13,-,TRBV14,-,TRBJ1-1,CASSRSLNTEAFF,TGTGCCAGCAGCCGTAGCCTGAACACTGAAGCTTTCTTT
18,-,TRBV2,-,TRBJ1-3,CASSEVSPRLTSGNTIYF,TGTGCCAGCAGTGAAGTTAGCCCCCGTTTAACCTCTGGAAACACCATATATTTT
16,-,TRBV27,TRBD1,TRBJ2-2,CASRPPGQGAPGELFF,TGTGCCAGCAGGCCACCGGGACAGGGGGCACCCGGGGAGCTGTTTTTT
16,-,TRBV7-9,-,TRBJ1-2,CASSIREGAQKGGYTF,TGTGCCAGCTCCATCAGGGAGGGAGCGCAGAAGGGTGGCTACACCTTC
15,-,TRBV3-1/TRBV3-2,-,TRBJ2-1,CASSQDYRSYNEQFF,TGTGCCAGCAGCCAAGACTACAGGTCCTACAATGAGCAGTTCTTC
17,few,TRBV30,-,TRBJ2-3,CAWTEPWMLASTDTQYF,TGTGCCTGGACCGAGCCCTGGATGTTAGCTAGCACAGATACGCAGTATTTT
17,once,TRBV5-4,TRBD1,TRBJ2-2,CASSSRTGAIVAGELFF,TGTGCCAGCAGCTCTCGGACAGGGGCGATTGTGGCCGGGGAGCTGTTTTTT
16,-,TRBV9,TRBD1,TRBJ1-6,CASSLTGESVDSPLHF,TGTGCCAGCAGCCTAACAGGGGAATCGGTGGATTCACCCCTCCACTTT
15,few,TRBV4-2,-,TRBJ2-7,CASSQGRGGSYEQYF,TGTGCCAGCAGCCAAGGCCGAGGAGGGTCCTACGAGCAGTACTTC
17,-,TRBV24-1,-,TRBJ2-1,CATSAPRAGVTYNEQFF,TGTGCCACCAGTGCCCCCCGGGCCGGGGTCACCTACAATGAGCAGTTCTTC
14,once,TRBV9,TRBD1,TRBJ1-2,CASSVTGQAYGYTF,TGTGCCAGCAGCGTTACGGGACAGGCCTATGGCTACACCTTC